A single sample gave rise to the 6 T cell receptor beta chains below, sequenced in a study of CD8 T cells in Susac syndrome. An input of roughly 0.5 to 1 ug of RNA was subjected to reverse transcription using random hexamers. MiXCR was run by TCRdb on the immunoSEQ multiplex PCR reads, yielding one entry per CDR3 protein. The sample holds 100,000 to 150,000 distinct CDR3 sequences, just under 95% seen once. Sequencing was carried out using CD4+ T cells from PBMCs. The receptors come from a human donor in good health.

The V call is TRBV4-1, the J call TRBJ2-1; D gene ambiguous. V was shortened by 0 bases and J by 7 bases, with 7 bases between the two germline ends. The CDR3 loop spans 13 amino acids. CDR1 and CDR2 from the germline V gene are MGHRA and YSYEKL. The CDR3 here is CASSQEFRNEQFF. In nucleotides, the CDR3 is TGCGCCAGCAGCCAAGAATTTAGGAATGAGCAGTTCTTC.

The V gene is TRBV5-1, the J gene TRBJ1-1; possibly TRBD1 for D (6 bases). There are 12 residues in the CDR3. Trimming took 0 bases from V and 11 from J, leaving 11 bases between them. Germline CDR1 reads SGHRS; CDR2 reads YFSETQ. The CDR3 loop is CASSLEPGGAFF. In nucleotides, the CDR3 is TGCGCCAGCAGCTTGGAGCCGGGGGGCGCTTTCTTT.

The DNA of the CDR3 is TGTGCCAGTAGTATGGGACAGGGCCCTTCAAGGGCTTTCTTT. Translated, it gives CASSMGQGPSRAFF. This chain uses TRBV19 with TRBJ1-1, with 9 bases lining up with TRBD1. The V gene end was trimmed by 3 bases and the J gene end by 11 bases; junction bases not matched to a gene: 10. This CDR3 spans 14 amino acids. Germline V CDR1 and CDR2: LNHDA, SQIVND (reference sequence).

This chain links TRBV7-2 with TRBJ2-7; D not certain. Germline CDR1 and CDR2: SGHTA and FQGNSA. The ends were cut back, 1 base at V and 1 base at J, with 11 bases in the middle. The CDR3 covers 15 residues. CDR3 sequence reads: CASSLDRARSYEQYF. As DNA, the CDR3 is TGTGCCAGCAGCTTAGACCGAGCCCGTTCCTACGAGCAGTACTTC.

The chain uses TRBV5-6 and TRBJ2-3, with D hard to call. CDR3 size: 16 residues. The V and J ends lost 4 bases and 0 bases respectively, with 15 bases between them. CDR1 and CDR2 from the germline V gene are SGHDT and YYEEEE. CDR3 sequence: CASSAYATTSTDTQYF. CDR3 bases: TGTGCCAGCAGCGCCTACGCGACAACGAGCACAGATACGCAGTATTTT.

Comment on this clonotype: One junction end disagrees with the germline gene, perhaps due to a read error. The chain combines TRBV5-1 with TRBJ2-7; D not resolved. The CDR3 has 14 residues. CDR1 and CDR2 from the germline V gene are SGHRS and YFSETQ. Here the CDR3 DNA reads TGTGCCAGCAGCTTAGTAGGCAGTTCCTACGAGCAGTACTTC. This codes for CASSLVGSSYEQYF.